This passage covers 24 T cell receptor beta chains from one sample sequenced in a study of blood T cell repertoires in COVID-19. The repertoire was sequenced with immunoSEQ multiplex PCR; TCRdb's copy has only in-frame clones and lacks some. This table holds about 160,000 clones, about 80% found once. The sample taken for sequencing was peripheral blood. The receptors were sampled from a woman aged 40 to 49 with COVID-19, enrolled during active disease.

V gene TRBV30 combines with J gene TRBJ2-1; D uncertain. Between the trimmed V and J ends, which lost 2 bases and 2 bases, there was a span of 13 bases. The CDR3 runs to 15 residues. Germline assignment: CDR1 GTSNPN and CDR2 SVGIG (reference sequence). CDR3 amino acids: CAWSLEIPPYNEQFF. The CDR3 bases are TGTGCCTGGAGTTTGGAGATACCCCCCTACAATGAGCAGTTCTTC.

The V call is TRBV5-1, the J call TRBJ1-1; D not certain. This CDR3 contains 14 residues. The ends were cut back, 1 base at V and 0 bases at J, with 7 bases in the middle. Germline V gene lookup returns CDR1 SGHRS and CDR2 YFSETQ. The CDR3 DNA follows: TGCGCCAGCAGCTTGATCCCGGTGAACACTGAAGCTTTCTTT. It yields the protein CASSLIPVNTEAFF.

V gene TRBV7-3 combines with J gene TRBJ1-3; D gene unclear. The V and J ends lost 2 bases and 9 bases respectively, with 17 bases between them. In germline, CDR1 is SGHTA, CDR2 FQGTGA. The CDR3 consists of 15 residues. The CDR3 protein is CASSLLRGRRSTIYF. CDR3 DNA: TGTGCCAGCAGCTTACTCCGGGGAAGAAGAAGCACCATATATTTT. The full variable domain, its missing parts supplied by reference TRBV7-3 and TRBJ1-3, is GAGVSQTPSNKVTEKGKYVELRCDPISGHTALYWYRQSLGQGPEFLIYFQGTGAADDSGLPNDRFFAVRPEGSVSTLKIQRTERGDSAVYLCASSLLRGRRSTIYFGEGSWLTVV.

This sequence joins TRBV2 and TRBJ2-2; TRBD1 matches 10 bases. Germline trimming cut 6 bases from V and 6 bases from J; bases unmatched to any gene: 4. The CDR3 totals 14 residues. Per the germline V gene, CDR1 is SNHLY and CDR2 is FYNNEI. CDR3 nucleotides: TGTGCCAGCAGAGACAGGGGGCGGGCCGGGGAGCTGTTTTTT. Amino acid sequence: CASRDRGRAGELFF.

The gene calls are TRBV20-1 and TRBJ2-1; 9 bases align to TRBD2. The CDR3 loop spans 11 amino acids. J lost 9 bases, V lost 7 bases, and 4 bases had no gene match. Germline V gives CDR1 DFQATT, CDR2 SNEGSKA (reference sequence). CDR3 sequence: CSGTSEREQFF. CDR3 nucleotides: TGCAGTGGGACTAGCGAACGTGAGCAGTTCTTC.

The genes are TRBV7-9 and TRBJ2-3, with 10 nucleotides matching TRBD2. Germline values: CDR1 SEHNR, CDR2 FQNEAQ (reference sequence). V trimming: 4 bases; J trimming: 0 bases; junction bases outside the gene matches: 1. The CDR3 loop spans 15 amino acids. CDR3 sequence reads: CASSWTSGSTDTQYF. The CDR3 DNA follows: TGTGCCAGCAGCTGGACTAGCGGTAGCACAGATACGCAGTATTTT. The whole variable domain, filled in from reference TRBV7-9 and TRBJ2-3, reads DTGVSQNPRHKITKRGQNVTFRCDPISEHNRLYWYRQTLGQGPEFLTYFQNEAQLEKSRLLSDRFSAERPKGSFSTLEIQRTEQGDSAMYLCASSWTSGSTDTQYFGPGTRLTVL.

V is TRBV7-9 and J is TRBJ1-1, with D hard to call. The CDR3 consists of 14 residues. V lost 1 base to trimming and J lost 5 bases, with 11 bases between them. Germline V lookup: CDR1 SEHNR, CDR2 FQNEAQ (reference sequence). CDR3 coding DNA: TGTGCCAGCAGCTTAGGATTTAGTGATACTGAAGCTTTCTTT. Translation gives CASSLGFSDTEAFF.

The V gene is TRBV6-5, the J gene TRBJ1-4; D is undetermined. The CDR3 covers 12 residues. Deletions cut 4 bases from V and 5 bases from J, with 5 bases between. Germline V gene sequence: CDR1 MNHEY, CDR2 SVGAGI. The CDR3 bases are TGTGCCAGCAGTTGGCAGAATGAAAAACTGTTTTTT. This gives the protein CASSWQNEKLFF.

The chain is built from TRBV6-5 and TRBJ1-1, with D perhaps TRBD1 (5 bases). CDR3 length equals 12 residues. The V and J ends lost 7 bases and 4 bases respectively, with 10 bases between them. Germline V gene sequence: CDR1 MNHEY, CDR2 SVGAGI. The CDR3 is CASTGRGTEAFF. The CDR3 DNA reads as TGTGCCAGCACCGGAAGGGGCACTGAAGCTTTCTTT.

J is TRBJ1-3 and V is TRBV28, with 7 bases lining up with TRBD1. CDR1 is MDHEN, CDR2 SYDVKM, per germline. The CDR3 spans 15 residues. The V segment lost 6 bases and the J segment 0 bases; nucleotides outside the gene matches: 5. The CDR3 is CASSLTGFSGNTIYF. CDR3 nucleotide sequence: TGTGCCAGCAGCCTGACAGGGTTCTCTGGAAACACCATATATTTT.

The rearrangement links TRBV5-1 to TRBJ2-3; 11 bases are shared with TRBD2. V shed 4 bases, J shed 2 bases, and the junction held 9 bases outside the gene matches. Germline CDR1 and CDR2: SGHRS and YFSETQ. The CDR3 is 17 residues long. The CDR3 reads CASSPIGLAGSTDTQYF. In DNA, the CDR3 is TGCGCCAGCAGCCCTATAGGACTAGCGGGCTCCACAGATACGCAGTATTTT.

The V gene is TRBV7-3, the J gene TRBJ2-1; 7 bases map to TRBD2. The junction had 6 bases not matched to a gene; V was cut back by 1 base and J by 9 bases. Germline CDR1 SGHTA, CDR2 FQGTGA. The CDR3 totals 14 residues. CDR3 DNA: TGTGCCAGCAGCTTAAGGGGACTACTGAGTGAGCAGTTCTTC. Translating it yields CASSLRGLLSEQFF.

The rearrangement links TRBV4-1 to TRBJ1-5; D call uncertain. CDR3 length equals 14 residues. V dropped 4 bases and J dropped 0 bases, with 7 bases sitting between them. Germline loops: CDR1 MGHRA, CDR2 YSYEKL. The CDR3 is CASSLEGSNQPQHF. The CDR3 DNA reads TGCGCCAGCAGCCTCGAGGGTAGCAATCAGCCCCAGCATTTT.

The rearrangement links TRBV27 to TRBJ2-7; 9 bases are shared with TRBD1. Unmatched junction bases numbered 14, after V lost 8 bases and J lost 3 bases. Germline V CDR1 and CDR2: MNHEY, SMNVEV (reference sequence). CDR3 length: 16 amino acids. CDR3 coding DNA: TGTGCCAGCGGGAGTGGGGGACAGGGAAATATCTACGAGCAGTACTTC. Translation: CASGSGGQGNIYEQYF.

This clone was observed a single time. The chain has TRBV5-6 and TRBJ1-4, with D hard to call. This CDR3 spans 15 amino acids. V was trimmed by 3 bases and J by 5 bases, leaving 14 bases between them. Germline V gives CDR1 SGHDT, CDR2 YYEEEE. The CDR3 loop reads CASSSAARGNEKLFF. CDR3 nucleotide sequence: TGTGCCAGCAGCTCGGCGGCTCGAGGGAATGAAAAACTGTTTTTT.

The CDR3 DNA sequence: TGTGCCATCGGCGAACAGGGATATAGATACGAGCAGTACTTC. It translates to CAIGEQGYRYEQYF. The V call is TRBV10-3, the J call TRBJ2-7, with D perhaps matching TRBD1 (6 bases). V lost 8 bases and J 4 bases, leaving 18 bases between the germline ends. In germline, CDR1 is ENHRY, CDR2 SYGVKD. This CDR3 comprises 14 residues.

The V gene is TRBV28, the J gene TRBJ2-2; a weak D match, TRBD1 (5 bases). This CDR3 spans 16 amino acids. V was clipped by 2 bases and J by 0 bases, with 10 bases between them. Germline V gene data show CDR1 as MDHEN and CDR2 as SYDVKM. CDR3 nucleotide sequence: TGTGCCAGCAGTTTAGCAGGGCGCGCGAACACCGGGGAGCTGTTTTTT. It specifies CASSLAGRANTGELFF.

For the CDR3, the DNA is TGTGCCACGGGGAGGGGCGAAAAACTGTTTTTT. The encoded protein is CATGRGEKLFF. The chain combines TRBV15 with TRBJ1-4, with D possibly matching TRBD1 (5 bases). The ends were cut back, 9 bases at V and 8 bases at J, with 10 bases in the middle. The CDR3 covers 11 residues. Germline CDR1 LNHNV, CDR2 YYDKDF (reference sequence).

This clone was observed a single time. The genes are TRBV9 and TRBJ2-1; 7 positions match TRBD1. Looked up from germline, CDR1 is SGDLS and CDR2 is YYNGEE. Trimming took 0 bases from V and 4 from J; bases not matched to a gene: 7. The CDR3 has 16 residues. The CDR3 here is CASSVVVTGSYNEQFF. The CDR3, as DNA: TGTGCCAGCAGCGTAGTTGTGACAGGGTCATACAATGAGCAGTTCTTC.

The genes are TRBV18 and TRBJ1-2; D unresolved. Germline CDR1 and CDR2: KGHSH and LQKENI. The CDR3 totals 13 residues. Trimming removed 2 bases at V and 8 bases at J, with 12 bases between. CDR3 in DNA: TGTGCCAGCTCACCAAAACCGCGGGAAGGCTACACCTTC. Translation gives CASSPKPREGYTF.

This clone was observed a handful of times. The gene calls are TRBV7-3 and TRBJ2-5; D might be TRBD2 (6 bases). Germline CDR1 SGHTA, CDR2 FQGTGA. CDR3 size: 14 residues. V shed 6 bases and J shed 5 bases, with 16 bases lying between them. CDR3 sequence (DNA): TGTGCCAGCAGTACAGGTCCGAGCGGGGAGACCCAGTACTTC. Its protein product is CASSTGPSGETQYF.

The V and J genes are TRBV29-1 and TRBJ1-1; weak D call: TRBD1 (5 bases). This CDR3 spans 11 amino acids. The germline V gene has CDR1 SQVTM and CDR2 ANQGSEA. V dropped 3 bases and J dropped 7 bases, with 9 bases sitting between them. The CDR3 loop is CSVEPGLEAFF. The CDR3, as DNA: TGCAGCGTTGAGCCGGGACTTGAAGCTTTCTTT.

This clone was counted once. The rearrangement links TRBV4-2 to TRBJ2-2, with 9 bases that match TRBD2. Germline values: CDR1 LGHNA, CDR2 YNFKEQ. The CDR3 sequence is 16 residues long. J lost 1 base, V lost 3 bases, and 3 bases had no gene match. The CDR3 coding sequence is TGTGCCAGCAGCCACCAACTAGCGGGGAACACCGGGGAGCTGTTTTTT. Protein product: CASSHQLAGNTGELFF.

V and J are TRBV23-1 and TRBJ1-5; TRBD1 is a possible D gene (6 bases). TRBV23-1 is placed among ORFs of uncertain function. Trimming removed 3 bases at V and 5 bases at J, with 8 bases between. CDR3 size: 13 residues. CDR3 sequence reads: CASSHEGDQPQHF. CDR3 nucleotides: TGCGCCAGCAGTCATGAGGGGGATCAGCCCCAGCATTTT.